This TCR beta chain came from a study of shared clonotypes between healthy human individuals. At deep level, the assay was performed. The protocol was immunoSEQ multiplex PCR, while the TCRdb copy is restricted to in-frame clones and leaves out a portion. This table holds about 490,000 clones, about 80% found once. Turning to this clone: Antigen specificity is unknown.

Study-wide findings and caveats: Sharing of clonotypes among donors was expected to vary with sequencing depth. Sample collection involved blood only; tissue repertoires are likely different.

Germline values: CDR1 LNHNV, CDR2 YYDKDF (reference sequence). The CDR3 extends over 13 amino acids. Trimming pared 0 bases from V and 5 bases from J, leaving 7 bases between. The clonotype comes from a woman aged 40 to 49 in good health. Some clones in this sample may be carry-over from other donors' samples. Sequencing used PBMCs. The rearrangement joins TRBV15 to TRBJ2-5; D gene unclear. Here the CDR3 reads CATSRDLSETQYF. CDR3 nucleotides: TGTGCCACCAGCAGAGATCTGTCGGAGACCCAGTACTTC. Full variable domain (remainder filled in from reference TRBV15 and TRBJ2-5): DAMVIQNPRYQVTQFGKPVTLSCSQTLNHNVMYWYQQKSSQAPKLLFHYYDKDFNNEADTPDNFQSRRPNTSFCFLDIRSPGLGDTAMYLCATSRDLSETQYFGPGTRLLVL.